These T cell receptor beta chains were read from a single sample in a study of CD8 T cells in Susac syndrome. TCRdb recomputed calls from the immunoSEQ multiplex PCR reads with MiXCR, one row per CDR3 protein. The sample has 71,000 or so distinct CDR3 sequences; over 95% are singletons. What was sequenced was CD4+ T cells from PBMCs. These receptors all stem from a human donor with multiple sclerosis. The CDR3 runs from the conserved cysteine through the conserved F or W. A D gene is named only where the DNA matches it firmly. Size is stated for part of the rows, as once, few or many counts, or as a class when the clone is expanded.

cdr3_nt cdr3_aa v_call clone_size j_call d_call
TGTGCCAGCAGCCTCTTCCTGAACCAAGAGACCCAGTACTTC CASSLFLNQETQYF TRBV5-6 . TRBJ2-5 .
TGTGCCAGCAGCGAAAGACAGGGAAGCACGCAGTATTTT CASSERQGSTQYF TRBV7-3 . TRBJ2-3 TRBD1
TGTGCCAGCAGAATCAAACAGGGAGATGGCTACACCTTC CASRIKQGDGYTF TRBV6-5 . TRBJ1-2 .
TGTGCCAGCAGCCAAGTCTACCCACCGGACAGGGATTCACCCCTCCACTTT CASSQVYPPDRDSPLHF TRBV4-2 . TRBJ1-6 TRBD1
TGCAGTGCTAAAGGATGGGACAGCTCCTACGAGCAGTACTTC CSAKGWDSSYEQYF TRBV20-1 . TRBJ2-7 TRBD1
TGTGCCAGCAGCTTCGCAGGGGGCTACGAGCAGTACTTC CASSFAGGYEQYF TRBV7-3 once TRBJ2-7 TRBD1
TGCGCCAGCAGCCAAGCTGGGAGTAATTCACCCCTCCACTTT CASSQAGSNSPLHF TRBV4-1 . TRBJ1-6 .
TGTGCCTGGCACCGGGCAAAGGTGGATTCTGGGGCCAACGTCCTGACTTTC CAWHRAKVDSGANVLTF TRBV30 . TRBJ2-6 .
TGTGCCAGCAGTCCCCCCACCCCACTGAACACTGAAGCTTTCTTT CASSPPTPLNTEAFF TRBV12-3/TRBV12-4 . TRBJ1-1 .
TGTGCCTGGAGGGGAACTCCTGGTGGCCCCCTCCACTTT CAWRGTPGGPLHF TRBV30 . TRBJ1-6 .
TGCAGTGCTAGTTTCGGAGAAAAACTGTTTTTT CSASFGEKLFF TRBV20-1 once TRBJ1-4 .
TGTGCCTGGACAGGCGACACAGATACGCAGTATTTT CAWTGDTDTQYF TRBV30 . TRBJ2-3 .
TGCGCCAGCAGCCGAACGATGGGATTGAACACTGAAGCTTTCTTT CASSRTMGLNTEAFF TRBV5-1 . TRBJ1-1 .
TGCAGCGTACAATCAAATGCGGGACAGGGGTACGAGCAGTACTTC CSVQSNAGQGYEQYF TRBV29-1 . TRBJ2-7 TRBD1
TGCAGTGCTAGACGACAGGGGGCCACTGAAGCTTTCTTT CSARRQGATEAFF TRBV20-1 . TRBJ1-1 TRBD1
TGTGCCAGCAGCCCGGGAGCGGGGGTGGAGACCCAGTACTTC CASSPGAGVETQYF TRBV3-1 . TRBJ2-5 TRBD2
TGTGCCAGCAGCCAAGATCGTATGGGCACTGAAGCTTTCTTT CASSQDRMGTEAFF TRBV3-1 . TRBJ1-1 .